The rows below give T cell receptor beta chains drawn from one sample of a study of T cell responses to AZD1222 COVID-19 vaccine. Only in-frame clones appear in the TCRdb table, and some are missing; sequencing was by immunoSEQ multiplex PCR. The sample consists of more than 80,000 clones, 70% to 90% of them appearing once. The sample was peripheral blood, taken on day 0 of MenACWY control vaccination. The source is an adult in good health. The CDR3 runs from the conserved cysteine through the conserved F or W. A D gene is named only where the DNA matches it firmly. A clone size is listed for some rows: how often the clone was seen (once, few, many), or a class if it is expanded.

cdr3_aa: CASSRRNEQFF; cdr3_nt: TGCGCCAGCAGCAGACGCAATGAGCAGTTCTTC; j_call: TRBJ2-1; v_call: TRBV5-1; d_call: NA; clone_size: NA
cdr3_aa: CASSLDRGGIQETQYF; cdr3_nt: TGTGCCAGCAGCTTAGATCGCGGGGGCATCCAAGAGACCCAGTACTTC; j_call: TRBJ2-5; v_call: TRBV7-9; d_call: NA; clone_size: NA
cdr3_aa: CASRDRTEAFF; cdr3_nt: TGTGCCAGCCGGGACAGAACTGAAGCTTTCTTT; j_call: TRBJ1-1; v_call: TRBV3-1/TRBV3-2; d_call: TRBD1; clone_size: NA
cdr3_aa: CASSDSTNYGYTF; cdr3_nt: TGTGCCAGCAGTGACAGTACCAACTATGGCTACACCTTC; j_call: TRBJ1-2; v_call: TRBV6-4; d_call: NA; clone_size: NA
cdr3_aa: CASKDRGSETQYF; cdr3_nt: TGTGCCAGTAAGGACAGGGGGTCAGAGACCCAGTACTTC; j_call: TRBJ2-5; v_call: TRBV19; d_call: TRBD1; clone_size: NA
cdr3_aa: CASTGFAGANVLTF; cdr3_nt: TGTGCCAGCACCGGTTTCGCTGGGGCCAACGTCCTGACTTTC; j_call: TRBJ2-6; v_call: TRBV28; d_call: NA; clone_size: NA
cdr3_aa: CASRSTRSYEQYF; cdr3_nt: TGTGCCAGCCGCTCCACTAGATCCTACGAGCAGTACTTC; j_call: TRBJ2-7; v_call: TRBV25-1; d_call: NA; clone_size: NA
cdr3_aa: CASSQGPGLAYNEQFF; cdr3_nt: TGTGCCAGCAGCCAAGGCCCGGGACTAGCGTACAATGAGCAGTTCTTC; j_call: TRBJ2-1; v_call: TRBV3-1/TRBV3-2; d_call: TRBD2; clone_size: NA
cdr3_aa: CASSQGRGTEAFF; cdr3_nt: TGTGCCAGCAGCCAAGGGAGGGGCACTGAAGCTTTCTTT; j_call: TRBJ1-1; v_call: TRBV3-1/TRBV3-2; d_call: NA; clone_size: NA
cdr3_aa: CASSQEHRGNSIISGNTIYF; cdr3_nt: TGCGCCAGCAGCCAAGAGCACAGGGGAAACAGTATAATCTCTGGAAACACCATATATTTT; j_call: TRBJ1-3; v_call: TRBV4-3; d_call: TRBD1; clone_size: few
cdr3_aa: CASSQGQGMGQPQHF; cdr3_nt: TGTGCCAGTAGCCAGGGACAGGGGATGGGTCAGCCCCAGCATTTT; j_call: TRBJ1-5; v_call: TRBV19; d_call: TRBD1; clone_size: NA
cdr3_aa: CAWSESHSQPQHF; cdr3_nt: TGTGCCTGGAGTGAATCCCATAGTCAGCCCCAGCATTTT; j_call: TRBJ1-5; v_call: TRBV30; d_call: NA; clone_size: NA
cdr3_aa: CASSDSGGNTDTQYF; cdr3_nt: TGTGCCAGCAGTGACAGCGGGGGTAACACAGATACGCAGTATTTT; j_call: TRBJ2-3; v_call: TRBV6-4; d_call: TRBD2; clone_size: NA
cdr3_aa: CASSLPTGGGGNEQFF; cdr3_nt: TGTGCCAGCAGCCTCCCTACAGGGGGCGGTGGAAATGAGCAGTTCTTC; j_call: TRBJ2-1; v_call: TRBV7-2; d_call: TRBD1; clone_size: NA
cdr3_aa: CASSFRDRAYEQYF; cdr3_nt: TGTGCCAGCAGTTTTCGGGACAGGGCCTACGAGCAGTACTTC; j_call: TRBJ2-7; v_call: TRBV28; d_call: TRBD1; clone_size: NA
cdr3_aa: CAWSVGRGPYEQYF; cdr3_nt: TGTGCCTGGAGTGTCGGCAGGGGGCCCTACGAGCAGTACTTC; j_call: TRBJ2-7; v_call: TRBV30; d_call: TRBD1; clone_size: NA
cdr3_aa: CSASTGNYGYTF; cdr3_nt: TGCAGCGCCTCGACAGGAAACTATGGCTACACCTTC; j_call: TRBJ1-2; v_call: TRBV29-1; d_call: NA; clone_size: NA
cdr3_aa: CSVDRPWDTEAFF; cdr3_nt: TGCAGCGTTGACAGGCCGTGGGACACTGAAGCTTTCTTT; j_call: TRBJ1-1; v_call: TRBV29-1; d_call: NA; clone_size: NA
cdr3_aa: CASSLAGPTNYEQYF; cdr3_nt: TGTGCCAGCAGCTTAGCCGGGCCCACTAACTACGAGCAGTACTTC; j_call: TRBJ2-7; v_call: TRBV7-2; d_call: NA; clone_size: NA
cdr3_aa: CASSPPGRRTETQYF; cdr3_nt: TGTGCCAGCAGCCCCCCAGGGAGGCGCACAGAGACCCAGTACTTC; j_call: TRBJ2-5; v_call: TRBV6-6; d_call: NA; clone_size: NA
cdr3_aa: CASSGGLGLLNQPQHF; cdr3_nt: TGTGCCAGCAGTGGAGGACTGGGATTATTGAATCAGCCCCAGCATTTT; j_call: TRBJ1-5; v_call: TRBV6-1; d_call: NA; clone_size: NA
cdr3_aa: CASSQDGNILMRSNQPQHF; cdr3_nt: TGTGCCAGCAGTCAGGACGGGAATATACTTATGAGGAGCAATCAGCCCCAGCATTTT; j_call: TRBJ1-5; v_call: TRBV6-6; d_call: NA; clone_size: once
cdr3_aa: CASSLGSGQHF; cdr3_nt: TGTGCCAGCAGTTTAGGGTCCGGACAGCATTTT; j_call: TRBJ1-5; v_call: TRBV12-3/TRBV12-4; d_call: NA; clone_size: NA